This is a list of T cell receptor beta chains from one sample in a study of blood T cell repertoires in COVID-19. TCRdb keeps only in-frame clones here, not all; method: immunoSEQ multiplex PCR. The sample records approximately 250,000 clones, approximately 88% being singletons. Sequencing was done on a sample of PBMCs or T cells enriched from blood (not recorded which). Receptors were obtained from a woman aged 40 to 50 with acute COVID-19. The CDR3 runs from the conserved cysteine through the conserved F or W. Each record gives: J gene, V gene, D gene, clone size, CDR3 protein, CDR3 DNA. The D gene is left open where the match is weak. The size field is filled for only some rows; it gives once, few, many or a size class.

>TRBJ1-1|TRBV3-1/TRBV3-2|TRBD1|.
CASSQGWDSHEAFF
TGTGCCAGCAGCCAGGGGTGGGACAGCCATGAAGCTTTCTTT
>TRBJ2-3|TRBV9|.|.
CASSVAMLSTDTQYF
TGTGCCAGCAGCGTAGCTATGCTTTCCACAGATACGCAGTATTTT
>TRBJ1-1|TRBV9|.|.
CASSVKSVTTEAFF
TGTGCCAGCAGCGTAAAGTCAGTGACTACTGAAGCTTTCTTT
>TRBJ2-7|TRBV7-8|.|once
CASSEKTGGLYEQYF
TGTGCCAGCAGCGAGAAAACGGGCGGACTCTACGAGCAGTACTTC
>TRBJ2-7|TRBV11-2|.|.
CASSYRQGEQYF
TGTGCCAGCAGCTACCGGCAGGGCGAGCAGTACTTC
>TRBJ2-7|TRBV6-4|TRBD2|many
CASRASGLQDEQYF
TGTGCCAGCAGGGCTAGCGGGCTTCAGGACGAGCAGTACTTC
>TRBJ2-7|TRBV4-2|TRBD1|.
CASSQELSGTGSYEQYF
TGTGCCAGCAGCCAAGAGTTATCGGGGACAGGCTCCTACGAGCAGTACTTC
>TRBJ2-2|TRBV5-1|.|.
CASSSPLYTLNTGELFF
TGCGCCAGCAGCTCCCCGTTATACACCCTGAACACCGGGGAGCTGTTTTTT
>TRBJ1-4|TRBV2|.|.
CASSVVAANEKLFF
TGTGCCAGCAGTGTTGTGGCAGCTAATGAAAAACTGTTTTTT
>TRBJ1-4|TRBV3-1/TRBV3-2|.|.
CASSQGYLYRDDATNEKLFF
TGTGCCAGCAGCCAAGGGTATTTGTACAGGGACGATGCAACTAATGAAAAACTGTTTTTT
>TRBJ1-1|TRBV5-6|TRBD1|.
CAGGQGSTEAFF
TGTGCCGGAGGACAGGGGTCTACTGAAGCTTTCTTT
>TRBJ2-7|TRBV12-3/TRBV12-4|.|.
CASAAGPYEQYF
TGTGCCAGCGCGGCAGGGCCCTACGAGCAGTACTTC
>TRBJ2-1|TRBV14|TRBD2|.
CASSQVAGGPHNEQFF
TGTGCCAGCAGCCAAGTAGCGGGAGGGCCCCACAATGAGCAGTTCTTC
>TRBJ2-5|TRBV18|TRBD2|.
CASSPPSGSQETQYF
TGTGCCAGCTCACCACCTAGCGGGTCCCAAGAGACCCAGTACTTC
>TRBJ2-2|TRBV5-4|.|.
CASSLISRLEDGELFF
TGTGCCAGCAGCTTGATTTCGCGACTAGAGGACGGGGAGCTGTTTTTT
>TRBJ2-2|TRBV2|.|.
CASSGGGTGELFF
TGTGCCAGCAGTGGGGGCGGCACCGGGGAGCTGTTTTTT
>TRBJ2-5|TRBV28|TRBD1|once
CASGGQGPRETQYF
TGTGCCAGCGGGGGACAGGGGCCAAGAGAGACCCAGTACTTC
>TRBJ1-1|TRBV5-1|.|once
CASSLVPQGGGTEAFF
TGCGCCAGCAGCTTGGTACCTCAGGGAGGGGGTACTGAAGCTTTCTTT
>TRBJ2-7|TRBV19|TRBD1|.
CASSSAGTGSYEQYF
TGTGCCAGTAGTTCTGCCGGGACAGGGTCCTACGAGCAGTACTTC
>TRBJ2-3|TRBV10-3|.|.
CAISVQGADTQYF
TGTGCCATCAGTGTACAGGGCGCGGATACGCAGTATTTT
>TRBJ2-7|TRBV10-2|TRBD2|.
CASSEGREGRFNEQYF
TGCGCCAGCAGTGAGGGGCGGGAGGGCCGGTTCAACGAGCAGTACTTC
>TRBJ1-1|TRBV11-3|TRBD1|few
CASSLHTGGTEAFF
TGTGCCAGCAGCTTACATACAGGGGGCACTGAAGCTTTCTTT
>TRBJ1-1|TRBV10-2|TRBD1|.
CASRSGTGAEGEAFF
TGCGCCAGCAGATCCGGGACAGGGGCCGAAGGCGAAGCTTTCTTT
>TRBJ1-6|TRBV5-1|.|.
CASSLASRGIGNSPLHF
TGCGCCAGCAGCTTGGCCTCTCGGGGTATCGGGAATTCACCCCTCCACTTT
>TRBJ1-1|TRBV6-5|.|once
CASSYSLGDTEAFF
TGTGCCAGCAGTTACTCCTTAGGAGATACTGAAGCTTTCTTT
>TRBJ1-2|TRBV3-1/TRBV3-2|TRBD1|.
CASSQDTQGYGYTF
TGTGCCAGCAGCCAAGATACACAGGGGTATGGCTACACCTTC
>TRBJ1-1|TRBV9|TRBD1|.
CASSVYRGNTEAFF
TGTGCCAGCAGCGTGTACAGGGGAAACACTGAAGCTTTCTTT